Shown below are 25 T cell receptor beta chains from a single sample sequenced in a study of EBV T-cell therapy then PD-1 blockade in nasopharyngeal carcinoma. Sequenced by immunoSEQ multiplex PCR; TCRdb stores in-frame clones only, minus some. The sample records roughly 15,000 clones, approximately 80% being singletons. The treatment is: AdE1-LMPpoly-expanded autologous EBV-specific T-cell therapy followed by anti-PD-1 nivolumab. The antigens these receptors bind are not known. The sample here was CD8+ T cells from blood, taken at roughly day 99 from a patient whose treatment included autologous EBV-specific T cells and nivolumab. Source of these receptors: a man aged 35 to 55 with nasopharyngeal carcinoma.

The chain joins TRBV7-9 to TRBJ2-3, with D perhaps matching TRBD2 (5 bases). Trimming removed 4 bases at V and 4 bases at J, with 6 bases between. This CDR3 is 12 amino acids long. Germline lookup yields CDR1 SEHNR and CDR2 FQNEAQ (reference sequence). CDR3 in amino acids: CASSYGADTQYF. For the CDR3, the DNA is TGTGCCAGCAGCTACGGGGCAGATACGCAGTATTTT.

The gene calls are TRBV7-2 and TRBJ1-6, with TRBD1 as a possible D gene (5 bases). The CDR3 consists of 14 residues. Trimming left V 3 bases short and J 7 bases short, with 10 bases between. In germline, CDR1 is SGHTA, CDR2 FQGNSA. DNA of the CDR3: TGTGCCAGCAGCTTGCCAGGGAGCAATTCACCCCTCCACTTT. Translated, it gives CASSLPGSNSPLHF.

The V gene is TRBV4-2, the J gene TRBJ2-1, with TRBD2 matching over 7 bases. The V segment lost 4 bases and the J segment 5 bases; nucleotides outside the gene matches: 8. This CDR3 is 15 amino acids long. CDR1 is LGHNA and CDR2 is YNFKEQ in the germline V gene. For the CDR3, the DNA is TGTGCCAGCAGCCCCATCACCGGGGGGAACAATGAGCAGTTCTTC. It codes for CASSPITGGNNEQFF.

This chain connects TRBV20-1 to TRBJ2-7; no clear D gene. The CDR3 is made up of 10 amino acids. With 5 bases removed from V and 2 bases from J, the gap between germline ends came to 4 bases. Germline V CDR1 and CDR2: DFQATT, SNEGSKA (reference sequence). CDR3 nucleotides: TGCAGTGCTTCTCCCTACGAGCAGTACTTC. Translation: CSASPYEQYF.

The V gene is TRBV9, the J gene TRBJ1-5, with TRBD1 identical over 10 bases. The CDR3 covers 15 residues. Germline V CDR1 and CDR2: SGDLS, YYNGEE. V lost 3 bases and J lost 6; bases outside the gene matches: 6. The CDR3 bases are TGTGCCAGCAGCGAAGGACAGGGGGACGTTCAGCCCCAGCATTTT. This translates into CASSEGQGDVQPQHF.

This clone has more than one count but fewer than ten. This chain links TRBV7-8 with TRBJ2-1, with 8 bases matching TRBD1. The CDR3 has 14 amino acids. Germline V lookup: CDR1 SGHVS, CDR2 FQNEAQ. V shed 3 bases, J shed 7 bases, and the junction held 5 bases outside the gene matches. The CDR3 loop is CASSFSGGLNEQFF. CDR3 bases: TGTGCCAGCAGCTTTTCAGGGGGCCTGAATGAGCAGTTCTTC.

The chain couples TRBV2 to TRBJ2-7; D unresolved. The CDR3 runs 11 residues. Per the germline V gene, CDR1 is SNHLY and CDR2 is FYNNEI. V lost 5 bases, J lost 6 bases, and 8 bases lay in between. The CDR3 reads CASSSRIEQYF. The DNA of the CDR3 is TGTGCCAGCAGTAGCCGCATCGAGCAGTACTTC.

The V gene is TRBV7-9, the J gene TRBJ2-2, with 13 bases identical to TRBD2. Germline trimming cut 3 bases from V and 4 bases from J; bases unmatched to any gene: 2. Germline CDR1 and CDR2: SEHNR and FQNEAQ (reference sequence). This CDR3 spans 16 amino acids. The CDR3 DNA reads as TGTGCCAGCAGCTTGGGGACTAGCGGGGTCACCGGGGAGCTGTTTTTT. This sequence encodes CASSLGTSGVTGELFF.

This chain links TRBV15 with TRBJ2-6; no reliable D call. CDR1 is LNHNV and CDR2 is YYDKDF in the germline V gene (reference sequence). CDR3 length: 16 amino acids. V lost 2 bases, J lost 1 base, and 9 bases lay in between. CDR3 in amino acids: CATSRRTGSGANVLTF. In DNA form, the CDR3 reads TGTGCCACCAGCAGAAGGACGGGTTCTGGGGCCAACGTCCTGACTTTC.

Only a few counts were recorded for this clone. CDR3 amino acids: CASSLDRGEAFF. CDR3 nucleotides: TGTGCCAGCAGCCTCGACAGGGGGGAAGCTTTCTTT. This sequence joins TRBV12-3 or TRBV12-4 and TRBJ1-1; 9 positions match TRBD1. V was clipped by 6 bases and J by 8 bases; unmatched bases: 4. The CDR3 length is 12 residues.

The CDR3 region is CSARHLSEQFF. CDR3 nucleotides: TGCAGTGCTAGGCACCTTAGCGAGCAGTTCTTC. V usage is TRBV20-1 and J usage is TRBJ2-1, with no clear D. The germline V and J ends were trimmed by 3 bases and 10 bases, with 10 bases remaining between them. This CDR3 spans 11 amino acids. Germline V gene data show CDR1 as DFQATT and CDR2 as SNEGSKA (reference sequence).

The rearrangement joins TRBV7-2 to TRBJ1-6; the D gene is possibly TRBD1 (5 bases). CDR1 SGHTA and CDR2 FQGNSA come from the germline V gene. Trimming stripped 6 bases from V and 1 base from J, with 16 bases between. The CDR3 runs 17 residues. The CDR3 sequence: CASRPTGAGSYNSPLHF. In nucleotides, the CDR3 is TGTGCCAGCAGACCCACCGGGGCGGGGTCCTATAATTCACCCCTCCACTTT.

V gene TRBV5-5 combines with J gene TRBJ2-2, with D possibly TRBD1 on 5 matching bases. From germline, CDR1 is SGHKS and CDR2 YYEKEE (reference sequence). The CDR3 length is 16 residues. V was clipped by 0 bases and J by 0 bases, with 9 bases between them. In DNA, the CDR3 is TGTGCCAGCAGCTTGGACGAGACAGCGAACACCGGGGAGCTGTTTTTT. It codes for CASSLDETANTGELFF.

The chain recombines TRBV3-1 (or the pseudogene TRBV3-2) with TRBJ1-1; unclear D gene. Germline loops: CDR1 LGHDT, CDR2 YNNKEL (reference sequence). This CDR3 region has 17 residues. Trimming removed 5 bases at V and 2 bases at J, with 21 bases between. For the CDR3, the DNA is TGTGCCAGCAGCTGGGCGATTCCCGGGCCCCTCAACACTGAAGCTTTCTTT. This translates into CASSWAIPGPLNTEAFF.

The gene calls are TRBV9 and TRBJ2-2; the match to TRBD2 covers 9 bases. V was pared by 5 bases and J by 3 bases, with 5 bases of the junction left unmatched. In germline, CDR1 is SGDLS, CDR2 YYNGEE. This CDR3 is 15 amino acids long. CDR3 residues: CASRAGGPYTGELFF. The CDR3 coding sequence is TGTGCCAGCAGAGCGGGGGGCCCTTACACCGGGGAGCTGTTTTTT.

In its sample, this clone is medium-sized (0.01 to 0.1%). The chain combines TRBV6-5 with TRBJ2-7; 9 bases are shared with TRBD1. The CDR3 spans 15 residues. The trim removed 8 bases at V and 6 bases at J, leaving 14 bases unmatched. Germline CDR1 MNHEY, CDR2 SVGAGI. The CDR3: CASDWLQGALGEQYF. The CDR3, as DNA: TGTGCCAGCGATTGGTTACAGGGGGCTCTGGGCGAGCAGTACTTC.

The CDR3 nucleotides read TGTGCCAGCACCAGGACCACCACAGATACGCAGTATTTT. Residues: CASTRTTTDTQYF. The chain combines TRBV2 with TRBJ2-3; D gene ambiguous. This CDR3 contains 13 residues. Trimming removed 7 bases from V and 2 bases from J, with 10 bases in between. Per germline, CDR1 SNHLY and CDR2 FYNNEI.

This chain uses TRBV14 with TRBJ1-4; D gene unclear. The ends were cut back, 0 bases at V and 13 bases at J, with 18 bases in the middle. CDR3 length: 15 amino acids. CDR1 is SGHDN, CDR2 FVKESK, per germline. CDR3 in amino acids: CASSQEYGVGKLLFF. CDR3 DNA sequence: TGTGCCAGCAGCCAAGAATACGGGGTGGGGAAACTACTGTTTTTT.

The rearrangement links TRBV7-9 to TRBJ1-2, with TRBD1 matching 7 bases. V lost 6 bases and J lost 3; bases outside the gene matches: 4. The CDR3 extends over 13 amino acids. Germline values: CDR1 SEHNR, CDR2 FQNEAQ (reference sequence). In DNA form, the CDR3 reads TGTGCCAGCAGGCCGCAGGGGGACTATGGCTACACCTTC. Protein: CASRPQGDYGYTF.

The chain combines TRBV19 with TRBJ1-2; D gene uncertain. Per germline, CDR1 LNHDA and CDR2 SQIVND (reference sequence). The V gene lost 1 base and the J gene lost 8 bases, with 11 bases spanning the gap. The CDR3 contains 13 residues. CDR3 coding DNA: TGTGCCAGTAGTATAGTCCCCGGGAGGGGCTACACCTTC. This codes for CASSIVPGRGYTF.

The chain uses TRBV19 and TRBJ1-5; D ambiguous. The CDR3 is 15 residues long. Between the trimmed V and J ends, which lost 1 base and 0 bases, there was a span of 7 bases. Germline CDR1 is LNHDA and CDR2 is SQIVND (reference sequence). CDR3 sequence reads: CASSIGHPSNQPQHF. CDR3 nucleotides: TGTGCCAGTAGTATAGGGCACCCTAGCAATCAGCCCCAGCATTTT.

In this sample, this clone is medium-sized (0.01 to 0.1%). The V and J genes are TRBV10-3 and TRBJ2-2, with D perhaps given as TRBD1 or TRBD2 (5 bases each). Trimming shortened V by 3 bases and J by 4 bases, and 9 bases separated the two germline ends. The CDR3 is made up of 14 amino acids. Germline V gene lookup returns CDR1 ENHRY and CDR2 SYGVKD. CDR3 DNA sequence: TGTGCCATCAGTGATGAGGGGCCCACCGGGGAGCTGTTTTTT. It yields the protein CAISDEGPTGELFF.

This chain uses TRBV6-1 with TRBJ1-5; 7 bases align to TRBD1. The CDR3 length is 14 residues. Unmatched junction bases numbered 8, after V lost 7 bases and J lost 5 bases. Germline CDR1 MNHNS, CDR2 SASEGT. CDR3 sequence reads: CASKVQGKDQPQHF. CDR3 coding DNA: TGTGCCAGCAAGGTACAGGGGAAGGATCAGCCCCAGCATTTT.

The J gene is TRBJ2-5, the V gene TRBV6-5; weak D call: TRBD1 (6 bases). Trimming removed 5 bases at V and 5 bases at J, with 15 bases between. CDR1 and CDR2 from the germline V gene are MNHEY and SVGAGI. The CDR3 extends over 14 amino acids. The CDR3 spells CASSRVRGRETQYF. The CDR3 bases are TGTGCCAGCAGTCGAGTCAGGGGACGGGAGACCCAGTACTTC.

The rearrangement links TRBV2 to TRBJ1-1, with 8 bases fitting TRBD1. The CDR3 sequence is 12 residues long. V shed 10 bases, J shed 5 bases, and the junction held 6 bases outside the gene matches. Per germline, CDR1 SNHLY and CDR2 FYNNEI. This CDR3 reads CATLDRVTEAFF. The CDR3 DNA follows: TGTGCCACCTTGGACAGGGTGACTGAAGCTTTCTTT.